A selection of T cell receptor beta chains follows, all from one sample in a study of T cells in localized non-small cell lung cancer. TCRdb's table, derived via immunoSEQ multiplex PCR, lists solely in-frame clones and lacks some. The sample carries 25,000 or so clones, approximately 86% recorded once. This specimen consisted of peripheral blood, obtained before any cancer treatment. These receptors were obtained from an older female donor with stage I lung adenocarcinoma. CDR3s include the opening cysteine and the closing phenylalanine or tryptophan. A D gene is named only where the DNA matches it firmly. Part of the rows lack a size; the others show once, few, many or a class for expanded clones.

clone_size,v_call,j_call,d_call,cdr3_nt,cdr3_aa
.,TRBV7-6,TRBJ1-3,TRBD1,TGTGCCAGCAGCTTAGTACAGGGGAACGGAAACACCATATATTTT,CASSLVQGNGNTIYF
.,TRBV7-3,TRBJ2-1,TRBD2,TGTGCCAGCAGCAACGCGGGGGGAACCTACAATGAGCAGTTCTTC,CASSNAGGTYNEQFF
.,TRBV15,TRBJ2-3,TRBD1,TGTGCCACCAGCAGAGGAGGAAGGACAGGTGATGGGGATACGCAGTATTTT,CATSRGGRTGDGDTQYF
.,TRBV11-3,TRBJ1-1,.,TGTGCCAGCACCCAGGCCGGGGGGGTGTACACTGAAGCTTTCTTT,CASTQAGGVYTEAFF
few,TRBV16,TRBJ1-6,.,TGTGCCAGCAGCCAATCCAGCTCCTATAATTCACCCCTCCACTTT,CASSQSSSYNSPLHF
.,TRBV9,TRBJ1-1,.,TGTGCCAGCAGCGCCCAACAGGGAAGGTCTGAAGCTTTCTTT,CASSAQQGRSEAFF
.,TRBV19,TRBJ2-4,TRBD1,TGTGCCAGTAGTCCAGGACAGGGGGTTGGGCACATTCAGTACTTC,CASSPGQGVGHIQYF
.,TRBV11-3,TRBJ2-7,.,TGTGCCAGCAGCTTCCTAGAAACCTACGAGCAGTACTTC,CASSFLETYEQYF
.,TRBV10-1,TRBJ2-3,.,TGCGCCAGCAGTGCAACCGGGACTAGCACAGATACGCAGTATTTT,CASSATGTSTDTQYF
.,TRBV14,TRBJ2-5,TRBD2,TGTGCCAGCAGCCAAACATATTTGACTAGCGGGGTTCAAGAGACCCAGTACTTC,CASSQTYLTSGVQETQYF